Sequencing of this T cell receptor beta chain was carried out in a study of T cells after yellow fever vaccination. The study, taken as a whole, reports: There was a small share of clonotypes that showed up in both the CD4 and CD8 compartments. Peaking on day 5 versus 15, the secondary response was faster but weaker.

TCRdb processed the 5' RACE reads anew with MiXCR; each CDR3 protein has one entry. The table lists 250,000 to 300,000 distinct CDR3 sequences, roughly 5% of them singletons. The germline CDR1 and CDR2 sequences are SGHRS and YFSETQ. The CDR3 extends over 15 amino acids. V was shortened by 0 bases and J by 4 bases, with 13 bases between the two germline ends. The table lists this clonotype with many counts. Its cognate antigen is unknown. This material consisted of CD4+ T cells sorted from PBMCs, taken on the day of the yellow fever booster vaccination. This TCR came from a man between 18 and 29 years old who received the YFV17D yellow fever vaccine. V is TRBV5-1 and J is TRBJ2-5; maybe TRBD1 (6 bases). This chain's CDR3 is CASSLAVRGGETQYF. The CDR3 nucleotides read TGCGCCAGCAGCTTGGCCGTAAGAGGGGGAGAGACCCAGTACTTC.